The clone carrying this T cell receptor beta chain appeared a few times. This sample was included in a study of shared T cell receptors in the human thymus. V trimming: 10 bases; J trimming: 1 base; junction bases outside the gene matches: 13. The CDR3 length is 15 residues. CDR1 and CDR2 from the germline V gene are MNHEY and SVGAGI. Sequencing was performed with immunoSEQ multiplex PCR; in TCRdb, only in-frame clones are kept and a portion is missing. The data show 600,000 to 900,000 clones, with around 85% seen just once and about 0.011% held by the top ten. The same data also went into a second study, on human thymus T cells. From that study: It was from resections taken during corrective heart surgery that the thymus tissue came. What appeared biased in thymic and blood repertoires was the usage of V and J genes. What related research reported was that thymic repertoires overlapped highly among unrelated individuals.

Sequences were obtained from thymocytes. The V gene is TRBV6-5, the J gene TRBJ2-7, with TRBD1 matching 7 bases. This sequence was found in a girl under two years old with a congenital heart defect. In DNA, the CDR3 is TGTGCCACCAAACCCGGGACAGAGATATCCTACGAGCAGTACTTC. This translates into CATKPGTEISYEQYF.